This TCR beta chain was observed in a study of T cell responses to AZD1222 COVID-19 vaccine. Method: immunoSEQ multiplex PCR; TCRdb's copy keeps in-frame clones and lacks some. The sample shows about 120,000 clones, 90% to 95% of them seen only once. Regarding the study as a whole: Increased Spike-specific TCR breadth and depth were observed after two AZD1222 doses. There were repertoire samples only from the period after the peak T cell response. Donors skewed white British and female; clonal diversity was possibly underestimated. As reported, nearly half of all spike-specific TCRs target variant regions that are unmutated.

The germline V gene has CDR1 LGHNA and CDR2 YSLEER. The CDR3 extends over 14 amino acids. The V end was cut by 1 base, the J end by 6 bases, with 9 bases between. A word on this clone: Antigen unknown.

The source of this sequence is an adult who received the AZD1222 COVID-19 vaccine. This specimen was peripheral blood, taken 28 days after the second AZD1222 dose. The V gene is TRBV4-3, the J gene TRBJ2-2; possibly TRBD2 for D (5 bases). The CDR3 reads CASSQVLGAGELFF. For the CDR3, the DNA is TGCGCCAGCAGCCAAGTACTCGGGGCCGGGGAGCTGTTTTTT.